This TCR beta chain was identified in a study of blood T cell repertoires in COVID-19. With V trimmed by 11 bases and J by 5 bases, 7 bases remained unmatched. The CDR3 spans 14 residues. Germline values: CDR1 SEHNR, CDR2 FQNEAQ (reference sequence). Clones were sequenced by immunoSEQ multiplex PCR, and TCRdb holds only the in-frame ones, with some missing. Counted here are fewer than 120,000 clones, 70% to 90% occurring once; the ten biggest clones make up about 5%. This chain connects TRBV7-9 to TRBJ2-1; TRBD1 agrees at 12 bases. The material sequenced was peripheral blood. This receptor was obtained from a human donor in a cohort sampled during active COVID-19. The CDR3 is CAGGQGAYNNEQFF. The CDR3, as DNA: TGTGCCGGGGGACAGGGGGCCTATAACAATGAGCAGTTCTTC.